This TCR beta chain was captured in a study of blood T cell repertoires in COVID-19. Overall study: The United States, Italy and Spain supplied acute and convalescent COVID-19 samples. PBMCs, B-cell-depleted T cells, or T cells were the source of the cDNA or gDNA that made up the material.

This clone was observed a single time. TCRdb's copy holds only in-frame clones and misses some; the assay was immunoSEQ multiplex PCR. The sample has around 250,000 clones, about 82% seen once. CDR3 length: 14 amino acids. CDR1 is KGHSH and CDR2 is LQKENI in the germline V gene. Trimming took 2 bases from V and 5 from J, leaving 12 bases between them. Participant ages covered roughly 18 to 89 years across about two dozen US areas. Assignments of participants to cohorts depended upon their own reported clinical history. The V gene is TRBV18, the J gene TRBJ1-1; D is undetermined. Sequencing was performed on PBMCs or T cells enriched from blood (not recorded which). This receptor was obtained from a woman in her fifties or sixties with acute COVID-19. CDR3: CASSPGPSRTEAFF. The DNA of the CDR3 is TGTGCCAGCTCACCAGGCCCCTCACGTACTGAAGCTTTCTTT.